This entry lists 20 T cell receptor beta chains sequenced from one sample in a study of immune evolution from preneoplasia to lung adenocarcinoma. Data came from immunoSEQ multiplex PCR; TCRdb stores just in-frame clones and leaves some out. In the table there are under 45,000 clones, less than 85% of which are singletons. Sequenced sample: FFPE invasive lung adenocarcinoma tissue. Receptors were obtained from a person between 55 and 69 years old with lung adenocarcinoma.

The chain links TRBV9 to TRBJ2-2, with no clear D. The V and J ends lost 4 bases and 5 bases respectively, with 9 bases between them. The V gene's germline CDR1 is SGDLS and CDR2 YYNGEE. The CDR3 is 13 residues long. Here the CDR3 DNA reads TGTGCCAGCAGCCCGACTGTAACCGGGGAGCTGTTTTTT. It specifies CASSPTVTGELFF. Based on the CDR3 plus reference TRBV9 and TRBJ2-2, the full variable domain is DSGVTQTPKHLITATGQRVTLRCSPRSGDLSVYWYQQSLDQGLQFLIQYYNGEERAKGNILERFSAQQFPDLHSELNLSSLELGDSALYFCASSPTVTGELFFGEGSRLTVL.

The chain has TRBV5-1 and TRBJ2-3, with unresolved D. The germline CDR1 and CDR2 sequences are SGHRS and YFSETQ. Between the trimmed V and J ends, which lost 4 bases and 0 bases, there was a span of 21 bases. This CDR3 contains 18 residues. In DNA form, the CDR3 reads TGCGCCAGCAGCCTCTGGATTGGGAAGAGAGGTAGCACAGATACGCAGTATTTT. Protein: CASSLWIGKRGSTDTQYF.

The gene calls are TRBV9 and TRBJ2-3; D not resolved. V lost 0 bases and J 6 bases, leaving 11 bases between the germline ends. Per the germline V gene, CDR1 is SGDLS and CDR2 is YYNGEE. The CDR3 spans 14 residues. The CDR3 loop is CASSVAHAGDTQYF. In DNA form, the CDR3 reads TGTGCCAGCAGCGTAGCTCACGCCGGTGATACGCAGTATTTT.

By sample fraction, this clone is medium-sized. The CDR3: CASSLYNQPQHF. In DNA form, the CDR3 reads TGTGCCAGCAGCCTCTACAATCAGCCCCAGCATTTT. The rearrangement joins TRBV7-2 to TRBJ1-5; D is ambiguous. The CDR3 extends over 12 amino acids. The V end was cut by 5 bases, the J end by 3 bases, with 5 bases between. The germline V gene encodes CDR1 SGHTA and CDR2 FQGNSA.

This clone has only a few counts. The chain recombines TRBV7-2 with TRBJ1-5; the match to TRBD1 covers 7 bases. V lost 4 bases, J lost 4 bases, and 7 bases stayed unmatched. This CDR3 is built from 15 residues. The germline V gene encodes CDR1 SGHTA and CDR2 FQGNSA. This CDR3 reads CASSSGRQGNQPQHF. The CDR3 bases are TGTGCCAGCAGCTCCGGTAGACAGGGAAATCAGCCCCAGCATTTT.

On this clone itself: The same CDR3 arises from other DNA sequences in this sample as well. The chain is built from TRBV28 and TRBJ1-2; no clear D. Germline V gene data show CDR1 as MDHEN and CDR2 as SYDVKM. The CDR3 totals 15 residues. V was trimmed by 4 bases and J by 2 bases, leaving 14 bases between them. The CDR3 here is CASSSAPGRNYGYTF. The CDR3 region has the DNA TGTGCCAGCAGTTCGGCCCCCGGACGAAACTATGGCTACACCTTC.

This clone was observed a few times. V and J are TRBV6-1 and TRBJ2-7, with D tentatively TRBD2 (5 bases). V lost 3 bases to trimming and J lost 1 base, with 10 bases between them. There are 14 residues in the CDR3. Per the germline V gene, CDR1 is MNHNS and CDR2 is SASEGT. In DNA, the CDR3 is TGTGCCAGCAGTGACGGGCGGGCTTCCTACGAGCAGTACTTC. Translating it yields CASSDGRASYEQYF.

J is TRBJ2-5 and V is TRBV20-1; D remains ambiguous. The V end was cut by 0 bases, the J end by 9 bases, with 8 bases between. The CDR3 loop spans 11 amino acids. Germline CDR1 and CDR2: DFQATT and SNEGSKA (reference sequence). CDR3 region: CSARDSTPQYF. For the CDR3, the DNA is TGCAGTGCTAGAGATTCAACGCCCCAGTACTTC.

The chain employs TRBV27 and TRBJ2-5, with TRBD1 as a possible D gene (6 bases). Germline loops: CDR1 MNHEY, CDR2 SMNVEV (reference sequence). V lost 3 bases and J 1 base, leaving 12 bases between the germline ends. This CDR3 has 15 residues. CDR3 sequence reads: CASSLTGHSQETQYF. CDR3 nucleotide sequence: TGTGCCAGCAGTTTGACGGGACACTCCCAAGAGACCCAGTACTTC.

This rearrangement joins TRBV28 to TRBJ1-2; D not certain. CDR3 length equals 12 residues. Germline-derived CDR1 and CDR2 are MDHEN and SYDVKM. V was cut by 5 bases and J by 0 bases, with 4 bases left in between. The CDR3 region has the DNA TGTGCCAGCAGTAGAGCTAACTATGGCTACACCTTC. Encoded protein: CASSRANYGYTF.

Here the CDR3 reads CASSPLVYEQYF. In nucleotides, the CDR3 is TGTGCCAGCTCACCACTAGTCTACGAGCAGTACTTC. The chain combines TRBV18 with TRBJ2-7, with unresolved D. V was trimmed by 1 base and J by 3 bases, leaving 4 bases between them. Germline V gene data show CDR1 as KGHSH and CDR2 as LQKENI. The CDR3 totals 12 residues.

On this clone: Other DNA sequences in this sample translate to the same CDR3. V usage is TRBV6-1 and J usage is TRBJ2-1; 10 bases line up with TRBD1. The CDR3 is 13 amino acids. Looked up from germline, CDR1 is MNHNS and CDR2 is SASEGT. The trim removed 6 bases at V and 10 bases at J, leaving 6 bases unmatched. CDR3 DNA sequence: TGTGCCAGCAGAGGGACAGGGGTAGGGGAGCAGTTCTTC. Encoded protein: CASRGTGVGEQFF.

The chain uses TRBV11-2 and TRBJ2-1, with TRBD2 as a possible D gene (6 bases). The CDR3 totals 14 residues. Germline V lookup: CDR1 SGHAT, CDR2 FQNNGV. The V gene lost 7 bases and the J gene lost 2 bases, with 12 bases spanning the gap. The CDR3, as DNA: TGTGCCAGCAAGCCTGGAGGGGCCTACAATGAGCAGTTCTTC. Its protein is CASKPGGAYNEQFF.

The chain carries TRBV5-1 and TRBJ2-1, with a weak D call TRBD1 (6 bases). CDR1 and CDR2 from the germline V gene are SGHRS and YFSETQ. The CDR3 is 16 residues long. Trimming cost V 5 bases and J 4 bases, with 19 bases left between them. CDR3 DNA sequence: TGCGCCAGCAGGCAACAGGGACACGGGTCTTACAATGAGCAGTTCTTC. Amino acid sequence: CASRQQGHGSYNEQFF.

The chain uses TRBV5-1 and TRBJ2-5, with no clear D. The CDR3 runs 13 residues. CDR1 and CDR2 (germline): SGHRS, YFSETQ. V lost 4 bases to trimming and J lost 1 base, with 8 bases between them. The CDR3 DNA sequence: TGCGCCAGCAGCCAAGTACCCCAAGAGACCCAGTACTTC. Translating it yields CASSQVPQETQYF.

The gene calls are TRBV28 and TRBJ2-5; no firm D call. V lost 4 bases and J 1 base, leaving 13 bases between the germline ends. The CDR3 runs 15 residues. Per germline, CDR1 MDHEN and CDR2 SYDVKM. CDR3 nucleotides: TGTGCCAGCAGTTCTCCATCGCCGAGCCAAGAGACCCAGTACTTC. Translated: CASSSPSPSQETQYF. Complete variable domain (other parts from reference TRBV28 and TRBJ2-5): DVKVTQSSRYLVKRTGEKVFLECVQDMDHENMFWYRQDPGLGLRLIYFSYDVKMKEKGDIPEGYSVSREKKERFSLILESASTNQTSMYLCASSSPSPSQETQYFGPGTRLLVL.

The rearrangement links TRBV6-5 to TRBJ2-7; 10 positions agree with TRBD1. Germline V lookup: CDR1 MNHEY, CDR2 SVGAGI. Trimming cost V 7 bases and J 8 bases; bases outside gene matches: 5. The CDR3 contains 12 residues. CDR3 region: CASTPGQGKQYF. CDR3 nucleotide sequence: TGTGCCAGCACGCCGGGACAGGGGAAGCAGTACTTC.

This rearrangement joins TRBV29-1 to TRBJ2-1; TRBD2 matches at 8 bases. V shed 8 bases and J 9 bases; nucleotides not matched to a gene: 18. The CDR3 consists of 15 residues. Germline V gene data show CDR1 as SQVTM and CDR2 as ANQGSEA. Here the CDR3 reads CSTRYASGFLVEQFF. CDR3 coding DNA: TGCAGCACCCGGTATGCTAGCGGGTTTCTCGTTGAGCAGTTCTTC.

This clone was picked up one time. The chain carries TRBV30 and TRBJ1-3, with D possibly matching TRBD1 (5 bases). The CDR3 loop spans 15 amino acids. V lost 0 bases and J 4 bases, leaving 13 bases between the germline ends. Germline loops: CDR1 GTSNPN, CDR2 SVGIG (reference sequence). The CDR3 DNA reads as TGTGCCTGGAGTGTTGGGGTAGGGGCAGGAAACACCATATATTTT. Protein: CAWSVGVGAGNTIYF.

This rearrangement joins TRBV7-2 to TRBJ2-2, with 10 nucleotides matching TRBD2. The CDR3 is made up of 15 amino acids. J lost 6 bases, V lost 3 bases, and 4 bases had no gene match. Germline CDR1 SGHTA, CDR2 FQGNSA. The CDR3, as DNA: TGTGCCAGCAGCTTTGAACTAGCGGGATCCGGGGAGCTGTTTTTT. As protein: CASSFELAGSGELFF.